Detailed here is one T cell receptor (beta chain). Only in-frame clones appear in the TCRdb table, and some are missing; sequencing was by immunoSEQ multiplex PCR. The table includes 65,000 to 85,000 clones, almost 90% detected once. The CDR3 has 16 residues. The germline V gene encodes CDR1 LNHDA and CDR2 SQIVND (reference sequence). Unmatched junction bases numbered 9, after V lost 6 bases and J lost 2 bases. These data originate in a study of T cell changes during pregnancy in multiple sclerosis. This receptor was identified in a female donor in good health, enrolled as a control in a pregnancy study. This chain links TRBV19 with TRBJ2-7; 11 nucleotides line up with TRBD1. Sequenced here: peripheral blood, sampled after pregnancy. For the CDR3, the DNA is TGTGCCAGTAGCATCTCAGGGACAGGGGGACCCTACGAGCAGTACTTC. The encoded protein is CASSISGTGGPYEQYF. Supplemented by reference TRBV19 and TRBJ2-7, the full variable domain reads DGGITQSPKYLFRKEGQNVTLSCEQNLNHDAMYWYRQDPGQGLRLIYYSQIVNDFQKGDIAEGYSVSREKKESFPLTVTSAQKNPTAFYLCASSISGTGGPYEQYFGPGTRLTVT.